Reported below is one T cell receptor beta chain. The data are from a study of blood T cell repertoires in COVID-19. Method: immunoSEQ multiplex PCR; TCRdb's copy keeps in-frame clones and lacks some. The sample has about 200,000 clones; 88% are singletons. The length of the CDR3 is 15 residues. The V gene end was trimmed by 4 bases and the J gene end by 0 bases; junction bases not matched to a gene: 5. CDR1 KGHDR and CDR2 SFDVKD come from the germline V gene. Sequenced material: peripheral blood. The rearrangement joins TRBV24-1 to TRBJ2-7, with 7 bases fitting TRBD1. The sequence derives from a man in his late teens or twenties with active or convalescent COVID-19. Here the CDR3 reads CATSDPRTGSYEQYF. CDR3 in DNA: TGTGCCACCAGTGACCCTCGGACAGGCTCCTACGAGCAGTACTTC.